Sequencing of this T cell receptor (beta chain) was carried out in a study of CD8 T cells in Susac syndrome. This clonotype appeared once. CDR3 size: 15 residues. V was cut by 3 bases and J by 5 bases, with 14 bases left in between. An amount of RNA that ranged from roughly 0.5 to 1 ug was reverse transcribed with random hexamers. The immunoSEQ assay covered 54 Vbeta and 13 Jbeta segments for CDR3. TCRdb reprocessed the immunoSEQ multiplex PCR reads with MiXCR, giving one entry per CDR3 protein. The sample has 150,000 to 200,000 distinct CDR3 sequences; approximately 93% are singletons. This sequence originates from a human donor in good health. The rearrangement joins TRBV12-3 or TRBV12-4 to TRBJ2-1; D is tentatively TRBD1 or TRBD2 (5 bases each). The specimen was CD4+ T cells from PBMCs. CDR3 nucleotides: TGTGCCAGCAGTTTGGGGGTCTTCCAGAACAATGAGCAGTTCTTC. It encodes CASSLGVFQNNEQFF.